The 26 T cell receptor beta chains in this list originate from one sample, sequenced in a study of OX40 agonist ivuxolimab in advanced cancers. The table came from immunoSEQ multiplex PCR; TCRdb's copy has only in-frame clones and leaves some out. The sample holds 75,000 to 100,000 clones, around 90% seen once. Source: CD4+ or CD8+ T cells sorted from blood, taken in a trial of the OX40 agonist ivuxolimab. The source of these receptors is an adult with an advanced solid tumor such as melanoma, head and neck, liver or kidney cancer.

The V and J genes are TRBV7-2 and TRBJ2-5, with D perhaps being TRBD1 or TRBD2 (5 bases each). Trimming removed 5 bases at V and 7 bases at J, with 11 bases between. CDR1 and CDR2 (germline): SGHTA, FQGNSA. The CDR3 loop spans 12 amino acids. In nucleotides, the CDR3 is TGTGCCAGCAGCCTGGGTGGGGGGACCCAGTACTTC. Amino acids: CASSLGGGTQYF.

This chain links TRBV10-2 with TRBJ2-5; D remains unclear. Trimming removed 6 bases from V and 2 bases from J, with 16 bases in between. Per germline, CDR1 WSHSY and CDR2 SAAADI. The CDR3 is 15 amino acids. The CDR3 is CASRGYYLGQETQYF. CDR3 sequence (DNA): TGCGCCAGCAGGGGTTACTACCTTGGGCAAGAGACCCAGTACTTC.

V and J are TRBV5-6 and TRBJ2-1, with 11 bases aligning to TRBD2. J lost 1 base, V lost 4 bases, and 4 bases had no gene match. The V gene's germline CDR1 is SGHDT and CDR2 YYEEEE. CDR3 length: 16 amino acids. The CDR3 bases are TGTGCCAGCAGCAGAGTAGCGGGAGGGTCCTACAATGAGCAGTTCTTC. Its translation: CASSRVAGGSYNEQFF.

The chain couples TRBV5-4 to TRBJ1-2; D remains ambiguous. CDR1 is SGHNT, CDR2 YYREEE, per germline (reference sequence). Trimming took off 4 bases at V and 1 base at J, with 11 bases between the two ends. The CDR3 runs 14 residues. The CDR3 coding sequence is TGTGCCAGCAGCCAGGCGAGGGATAACTATGGCTACACCTTC. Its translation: CASSQARDNYGYTF.

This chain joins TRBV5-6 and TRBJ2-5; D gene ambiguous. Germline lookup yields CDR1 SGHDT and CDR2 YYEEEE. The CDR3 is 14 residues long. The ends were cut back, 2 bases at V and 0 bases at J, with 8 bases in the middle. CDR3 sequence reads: CASSFIAYQETQYF. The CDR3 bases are TGTGCCAGCAGCTTTATCGCGTACCAAGAGACCCAGTACTTC. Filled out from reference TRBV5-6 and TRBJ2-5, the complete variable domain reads DAGVTQSPTHLIKTRGQQVTLRCSPKSGHDTVSWYQQALGQGPQFIFQYYEEEERQRGNFPDRFSGHQFPNYSSELNVNALLLGDSALYLCASSFIAYQETQYFGPGTRLLVL.

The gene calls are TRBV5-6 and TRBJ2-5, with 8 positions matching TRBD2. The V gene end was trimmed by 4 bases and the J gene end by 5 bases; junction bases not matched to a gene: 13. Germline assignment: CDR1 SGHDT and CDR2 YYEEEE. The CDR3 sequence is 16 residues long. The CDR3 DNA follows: TGTGCCAGCAGCCGAATAAGGACTAGCCGGGGGGAGACCCAGTACTTC. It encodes CASSRIRTSRGETQYF.

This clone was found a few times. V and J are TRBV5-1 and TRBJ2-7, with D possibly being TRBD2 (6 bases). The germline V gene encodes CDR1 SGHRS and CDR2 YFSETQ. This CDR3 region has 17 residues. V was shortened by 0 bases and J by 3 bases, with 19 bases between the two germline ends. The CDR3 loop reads CASSLGLRRASVYEQYF. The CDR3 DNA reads TGCGCCAGCAGCTTGGGCCTACGACGGGCTAGCGTCTACGAGCAGTACTTC.

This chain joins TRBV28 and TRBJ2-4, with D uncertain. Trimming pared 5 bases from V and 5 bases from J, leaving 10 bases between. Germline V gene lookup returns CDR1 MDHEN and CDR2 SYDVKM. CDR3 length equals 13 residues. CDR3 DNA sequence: TGTGCCAGCAGTGTCCAAGGAGAAAACATTCAGTACTTC. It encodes CASSVQGENIQYF.

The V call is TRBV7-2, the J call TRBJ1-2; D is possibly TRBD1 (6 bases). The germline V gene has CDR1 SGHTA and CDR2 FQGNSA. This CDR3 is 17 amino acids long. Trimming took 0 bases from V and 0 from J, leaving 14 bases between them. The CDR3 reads CASSLAGGGRTNYGYTF. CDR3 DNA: TGTGCCAGCAGCTTAGCGGGAGGGGGGCGAACTAACTATGGCTACACCTTC.

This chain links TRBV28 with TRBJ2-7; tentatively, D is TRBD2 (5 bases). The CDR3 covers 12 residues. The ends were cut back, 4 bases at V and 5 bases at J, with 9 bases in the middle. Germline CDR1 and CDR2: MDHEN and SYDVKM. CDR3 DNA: TGTGCCAGCAGTTCTAGCATCCACGAGCAGTACTTC. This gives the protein CASSSSIHEQYF. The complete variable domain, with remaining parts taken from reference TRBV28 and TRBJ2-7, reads DVKVTQSSRYLVKRTGEKVFLECVQDMDHENMFWYRQDPGLGLRLIYFSYDVKMKEKGDIPEGYSVSREKKERFSLILESASTNQTSMYLCASSSSIHEQYFGPGTRLTVT.

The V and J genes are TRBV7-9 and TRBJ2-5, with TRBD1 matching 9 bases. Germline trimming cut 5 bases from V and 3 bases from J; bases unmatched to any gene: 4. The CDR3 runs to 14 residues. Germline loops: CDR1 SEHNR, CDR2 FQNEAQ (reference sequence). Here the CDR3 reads CASSNRQGEETQYF. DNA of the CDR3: TGTGCCAGCAGCAACCGACAGGGGGAAGAGACCCAGTACTTC.

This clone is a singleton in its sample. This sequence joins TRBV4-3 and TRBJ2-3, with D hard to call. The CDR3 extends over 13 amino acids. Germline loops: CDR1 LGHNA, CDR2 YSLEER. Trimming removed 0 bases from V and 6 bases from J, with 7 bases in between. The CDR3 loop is CASSQEGWDTQYF. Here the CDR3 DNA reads TGCGCCAGCAGCCAAGAAGGGTGGGATACGCAGTATTTT.

Here the CDR3 reads CARRDRGEYGYTF. Written as DNA, the CDR3 is TGTGCCAGACGGGACAGGGGAGAGTATGGCTACACCTTC. The rearrangement uses TRBV2 and TRBJ1-2; 10 bases are shared with TRBD1. This CDR3 contains 13 residues. Germline CDR1 is SNHLY and CDR2 is FYNNEI. The junction had 6 bases not matched to a gene; V was cut back by 9 bases and J by 5 bases.

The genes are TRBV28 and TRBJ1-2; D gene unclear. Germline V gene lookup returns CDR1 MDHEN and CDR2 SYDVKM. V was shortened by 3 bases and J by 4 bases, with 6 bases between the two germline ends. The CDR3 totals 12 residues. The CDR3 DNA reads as TGTGCCAGCAGTTTGTCGGCCTATGGCTACACCTTC. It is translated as CASSLSAYGYTF.

The CDR3 DNA is TGCGCCAGCAGCAAGGACACTTACAATGAGCAGTTCTTC. Translation gives CASSKDTYNEQFF. The rearrangement joins TRBV5-1 to TRBJ2-1; the D gene is possibly TRBD1 (5 bases). The CDR3 is 13 residues long. Germline lookup yields CDR1 SGHRS and CDR2 YFSETQ. Trimming left V 4 bases short and J 4 bases short, with 9 bases between. Looking up the rest from reference TRBV5-1 and TRBJ2-1 gives the full variable domain: KAGVTQTPRYLIKTRGQQVTLSCSPISGHRSVSWYQQTPGQGLQFLFEYFSETQRNKGNFPGRFSGRQFSNSRSEMNVSTLELGDSALYLCASSKDTYNEQFFGPGTRLTVL.

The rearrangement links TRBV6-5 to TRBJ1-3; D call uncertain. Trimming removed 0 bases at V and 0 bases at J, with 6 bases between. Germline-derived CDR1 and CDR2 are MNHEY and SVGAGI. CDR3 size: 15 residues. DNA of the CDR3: TGTGCCAGCAGTTACTCGGGAACCTCTGGAAACACCATATATTTT. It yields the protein CASSYSGTSGNTIYF.

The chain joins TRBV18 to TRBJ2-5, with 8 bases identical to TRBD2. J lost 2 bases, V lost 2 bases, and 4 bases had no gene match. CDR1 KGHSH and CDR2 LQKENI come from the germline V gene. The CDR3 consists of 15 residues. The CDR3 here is CASSPNSGNQETQYF. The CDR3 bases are TGTGCCAGCTCACCAAATAGCGGGAATCAAGAGACCCAGTACTTC.

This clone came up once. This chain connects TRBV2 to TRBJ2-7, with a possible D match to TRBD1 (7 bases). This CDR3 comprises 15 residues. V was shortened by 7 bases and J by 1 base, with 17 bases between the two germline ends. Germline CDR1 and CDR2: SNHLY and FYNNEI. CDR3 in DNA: TGTGCCAGCAAGGGCAGGGGGGTTGATTCCTACGAGCAGTACTTC. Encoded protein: CASKGRGVDSYEQYF.

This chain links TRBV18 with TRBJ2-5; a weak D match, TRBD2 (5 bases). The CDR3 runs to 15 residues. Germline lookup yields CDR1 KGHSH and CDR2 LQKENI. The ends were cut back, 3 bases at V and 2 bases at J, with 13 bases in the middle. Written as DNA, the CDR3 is TGTGCCAGCTCACCGGTTGACGGGGTACAAGAGACCCAGTACTTC. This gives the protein CASSPVDGVQETQYF.

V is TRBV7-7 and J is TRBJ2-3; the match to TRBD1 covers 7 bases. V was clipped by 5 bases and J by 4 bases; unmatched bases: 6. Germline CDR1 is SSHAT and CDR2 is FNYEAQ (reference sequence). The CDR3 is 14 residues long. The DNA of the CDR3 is TGTGCCAGCAGCAAGACAGGGATGCCAGATACGCAGTATTTT. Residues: CASSKTGMPDTQYF.

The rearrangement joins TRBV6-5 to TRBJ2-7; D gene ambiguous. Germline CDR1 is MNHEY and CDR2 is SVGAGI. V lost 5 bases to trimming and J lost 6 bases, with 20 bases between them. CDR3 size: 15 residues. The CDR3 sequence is CASSLRGRVQSEQYF. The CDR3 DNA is TGTGCCAGCAGTCTCCGAGGACGAGTCCAGTCCGAGCAGTACTTC.

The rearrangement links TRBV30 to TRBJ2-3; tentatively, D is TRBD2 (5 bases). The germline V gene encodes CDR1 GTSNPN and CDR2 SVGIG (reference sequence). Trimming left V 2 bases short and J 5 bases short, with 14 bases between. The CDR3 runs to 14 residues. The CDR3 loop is CAWSPPGRGDTQYF. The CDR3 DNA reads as TGTGCCTGGAGTCCTCCCGGTCGGGGAGATACGCAGTATTTT.

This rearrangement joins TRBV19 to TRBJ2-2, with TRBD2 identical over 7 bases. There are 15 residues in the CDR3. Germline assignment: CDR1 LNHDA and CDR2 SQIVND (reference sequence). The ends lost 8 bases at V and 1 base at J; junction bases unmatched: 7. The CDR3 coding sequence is TGTGCCAGTTCCCGGGGGAGGGTGAACACCGGGGAGCTGTTTTTT. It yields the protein CASSRGRVNTGELFF.

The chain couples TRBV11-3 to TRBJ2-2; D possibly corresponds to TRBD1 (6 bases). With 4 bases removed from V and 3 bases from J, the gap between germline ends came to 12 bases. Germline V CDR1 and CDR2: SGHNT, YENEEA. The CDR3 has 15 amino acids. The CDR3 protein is CASSYTGLHTGELFF. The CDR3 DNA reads TGTGCCAGCAGCTACACAGGGCTCCACACCGGGGAGCTGTTTTTT.

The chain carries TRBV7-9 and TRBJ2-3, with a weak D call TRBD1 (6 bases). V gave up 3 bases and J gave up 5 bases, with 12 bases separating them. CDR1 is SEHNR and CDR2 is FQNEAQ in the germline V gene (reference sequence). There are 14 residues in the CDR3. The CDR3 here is CASSFQGRIDTQYF. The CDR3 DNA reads TGTGCCAGCAGCTTTCAGGGGCGTATAGATACGCAGTATTTT.

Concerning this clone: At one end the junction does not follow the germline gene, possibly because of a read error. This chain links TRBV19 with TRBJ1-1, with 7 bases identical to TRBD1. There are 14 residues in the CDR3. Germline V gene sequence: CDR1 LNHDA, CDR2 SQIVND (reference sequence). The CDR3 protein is CASRIGGRNTEAFF. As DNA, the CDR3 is TGTGCCAGTAGAATAGGGGGCAGGAACACTGAAGCTTTCTTT. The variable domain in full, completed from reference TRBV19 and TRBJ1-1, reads DGGITQSPKYLFRKEGQNVTLSCEQNLNHDAMYWYRQDPGQGLRLIYYSQIVNDFQKGDIAEGYSVSREKKESFPLTVTSAQKNPTAFYLCASRIGGRNTEAFFGQGTRLTVV.